Listed here are 25 T cell receptor beta chains from one sample, sequenced in a study of vaccination effects on CD4 cells after COVID-19. Following an approximately eleven-day culture, CD4+ T cells were purified. Participants completed two doses of the BNT162b2 or mRNA-1273 vaccine. Produced via immunoSEQ multiplex PCR; TCRdb's table is partial and in-frame only. The table has about 45,000 clones, 72% seen once; the top ten hold roughly a tenth. No cognate antigen is known for these TCRs. The sample was CD4+ T cells from PBMCs cultured without peptide, taken after COVID-19 vaccination. The receptors derive from a human donor who received a COVID-19 vaccine.

J is TRBJ1-4 and V is TRBV3-1 (or the pseudogene TRBV3-2), with TRBD1 as a possible D gene (5 bases). The CDR3 consists of 16 residues. V was pared by 4 bases and J by 4 bases, with 16 bases between. Germline values: CDR1 LGHDT, CDR2 YNNKEL (reference sequence). CDR3 protein: CASSPRQNRDNEKLFF. DNA for the CDR3: TGTGCCAGCAGCCCCCGACAGAATCGGGATAATGAAAAACTGTTTTTT.

The chain recombines TRBV12-3 or TRBV12-4 with TRBJ2-1, with a weak D call TRBD1 (5 bases). V was cut by 3 bases and J by 9 bases, with 6 bases left in between. This CDR3 region has 11 residues. The CDR3 coding sequence is TGTGCCAGCAGTTTTAGGGGTGAGCAGTTCTTC. As protein: CASSFRGEQFF.

V is TRBV3-1 (or the pseudogene TRBV3-2) and J is TRBJ1-5, with D possibly TRBD1 on 6 matching bases. Trimming shortened V by 4 bases and J by 5 bases, and 9 bases separated the two germline ends. CDR3 length: 13 amino acids. Germline V CDR1 and CDR2: LGHDT, YNNKEL (reference sequence). The CDR3 DNA reads TGTGCCAGCAGCCCAGGGGAGGATCAGCCCCAGCATTTT. It translates to CASSPGEDQPQHF.

The rearrangement joins TRBV27 to TRBJ2-5; D may be TRBD1 (7 bases). The length of the CDR3 is 14 residues. V was clipped by 5 bases and J by 5 bases, with 15 bases between them. Germline loops: CDR1 MNHEY, CDR2 SMNVEV (reference sequence). The CDR3 is CASSQMTGRETQYF. CDR3 nucleotide sequence: TGTGCCAGCAGTCAGATGACAGGGAGGGAGACCCAGTACTTC.

V and J are TRBV11-2 and TRBJ2-3, with a possible D match to TRBD2 (7 bases). The length of the CDR3 is 14 residues. CDR1 is SGHAT and CDR2 is FQNNGV in the germline V gene. V was pared by 1 base and J by 10 bases, with 15 bases between. DNA for the CDR3: TGTGCCAGCAGCTTAGTAGGAGGGGGGGGTGCGCAGTATTTT. Translation: CASSLVGGGGAQYF.

This sequence joins TRBV5-4 and TRBJ2-7, with a tentative D call TRBD1 (6 bases). Trimming stripped 4 bases from V and 3 bases from J, with 11 bases between. Germline V gives CDR1 SGHNT, CDR2 YYREEE (reference sequence). The CDR3 totals 13 residues. CDR3 sequence: CASSRTGFYEQYF. In DNA, the CDR3 is TGTGCCAGCAGCCGAACAGGGTTCTACGAGCAGTACTTC.

The CDR3 sequence is CASSIRWTGSSYEQYF. The CDR3 DNA follows: TGTGCCAGTAGTATACGGTGGACAGGGAGCTCCTACGAGCAGTACTTC. V and J are TRBV19 and TRBJ2-7; 8 nucleotides line up with TRBD1. The length of the CDR3 is 16 residues. Germline V lookup: CDR1 LNHDA, CDR2 SQIVND (reference sequence). With 2 bases clipped from V and 0 bases from J, the junction kept 6 bases outside the gene matches.

This sequence joins TRBV9 and TRBJ1-1; the match to TRBD1 covers 7 bases. CDR3 length equals 16 residues. V was clipped by 4 bases and J by 3 bases; unmatched bases: 12. CDR1 is SGDLS and CDR2 is YYNGEE in the germline V gene. The CDR3 sequence: CASSPRQGREDTEAFF. In DNA, the CDR3 is TGTGCCAGCAGCCCGAGACAGGGAAGGGAAGACACTGAAGCTTTCTTT.

The chain joins TRBV3-1 (or the pseudogene TRBV3-2) to TRBJ2-1, with D unclear. Germline CDR1 is LGHDT and CDR2 is YNNKEL (reference sequence). The CDR3 loop spans 11 amino acids. Trimming shortened V by 4 bases and J by 10 bases, and 8 bases separated the two germline ends. CDR3 DNA: TGTGCCAGCAGCCCGGGCTGGGAGCAGTTCTTC. Encoded protein: CASSPGWEQFF.

The chain recombines TRBV20-1 with TRBJ1-1, with 7 bases aligning to TRBD1. Losses at the gene ends were 1 base for V and 11 bases for J; bases not matched to a gene: 4. This CDR3 is built from 11 residues. CDR1 is DFQATT and CDR2 is SNEGSKA in the germline V gene (reference sequence). This CDR3 reads CSARARGRAFF. Written as DNA, the CDR3 is TGCAGTGCTAGAGCAAGGGGGCGGGCTTTCTTT.

This clone was seen just once. This chain links TRBV19 with TRBJ2-7, with 11 bases aligning to TRBD2. V lost 1 base and J lost 3; bases outside the gene matches: 17. Germline assignment: CDR1 LNHDA and CDR2 SQIVND (reference sequence). The CDR3 runs to 20 residues. The CDR3, as DNA: TGTGCCAGTAGTATAGGGCTTTCGTGGGCTAGCGGGGGGACTAACTACGAGCAGTACTTC. Protein sequence: CASSIGLSWASGGTNYEQYF.

This clone was seen only a few times. The chain links TRBV27 to TRBJ2-1, with D perhaps matching TRBD1 or TRBD2 (7 bases each). Germline V gene lookup returns CDR1 MNHEY and CDR2 SMNVEV (reference sequence). V lost 6 bases, J lost 10 bases, and 19 bases lay in between. The CDR3 is 14 amino acids. This CDR3 reads CASRDRPGGREQFF. The CDR3 DNA follows: TGTGCCAGCAGGGACAGGCCCGGGGGGAGAGAGCAGTTCTTC.

The CDR3 reads CASSPPPGQPNSPLHF. In nucleotides, the CDR3 is TGTGCCAGCTCACCACCTCCGGGACAACCTAATTCACCCCTCCACTTT. The chain couples TRBV18 to TRBJ1-6; TRBD1 is a possible D gene (6 bases). Germline CDR1 is KGHSH and CDR2 is LQKENI. This CDR3 spans 16 amino acids. Trimming removed 0 bases from V and 6 bases from J, with 12 bases in between.

J is TRBJ2-5 and V is TRBV2; no clear D gene. V was clipped by 6 bases and J by 2 bases, with 10 bases between them. CDR1 SNHLY and CDR2 FYNNEI come from the germline V gene. The CDR3 totals 13 residues. The CDR3 DNA reads TGTGCCAGCAGGCGGTTCGGTCAAGAGACCCAGTACTTC. This codes for CASRRFGQETQYF. The full variable domain, rest sourced from reference TRBV2 and TRBJ2-5, is EPEVTQTPSHQVTQMGQEVILRCVPISNHLYFYWYRQILGQKVEFLVSFYNNEISEKSEIFDDQFSVERPDGSNFTLKIRSTKLEDSAMYFCASRRFGQETQYFGPGTRLLVL.

The chain couples TRBV2 to TRBJ1-5; no clear D. V was cut by 6 bases and J by 7 bases, with 7 bases left in between. Germline CDR1 SNHLY, CDR2 FYNNEI. This CDR3 has 11 residues. Here the CDR3 reads CASRRQQPQHF. The CDR3 bases are TGTGCCAGCAGAAGACAACAGCCCCAGCATTTT. The complete variable domain, with remaining parts taken from reference TRBV2 and TRBJ1-5, reads EPEVTQTPSHQVTQMGQEVILRCVPISNHLYFYWYRQILGQKVEFLVSFYNNEISEKSEIFDDQFSVERPDGSNFTLKIRSTKLEDSAMYFCASRRQQPQHFGDGTRLSIL.

The chain has TRBV4-1 and TRBJ2-1; TRBD2 matches at 10 bases. Germline-derived CDR1 and CDR2 are MGHRA and YSYEKL. This CDR3 has 19 amino acids. J gave up 4 bases and V 1 base, and 13 bases lay outside the gene matches. DNA for the CDR3: TGCGCCAGCAGCCAAGCTGGGTCTAGCGGGAGAATAGGGTACAATGAGCAGTTCTTC. Encoded protein: CASSQAGSSGRIGYNEQFF.

This clone was counted a single time. The chain combines TRBV19 with TRBJ1-2; 7 nucleotides agree with TRBD1. CDR3 length equals 13 residues. The V segment lost 5 bases and the J segment 6 bases; nucleotides outside the gene matches: 6. CDR1 and CDR2 from the germline V gene are LNHDA and SQIVND (reference sequence). The CDR3 loop is CASSPETGNGYTF. CDR3 DNA: TGTGCCAGTAGTCCAGAGACAGGGAATGGCTACACCTTC. Full variable domain (rest looked up from reference TRBV19 and TRBJ1-2): DGGITQSPKYLFRKEGQNVTLSCEQNLNHDAMYWYRQDPGQGLRLIYYSQIVNDFQKGDIAEGYSVSREKKESFPLTVTSAQKNPTAFYLCASSPETGNGYTFGSGTRLTVV.

The chain couples TRBV27 to TRBJ2-1; a weak D match, TRBD2 (6 bases). Trimming removed 5 bases from V and 2 bases from J, with 13 bases in between. Germline CDR1 and CDR2: MNHEY and SMNVEV (reference sequence). This CDR3 contains 15 residues. The CDR3 spells CASSPNGGAYNEQFF. As DNA, the CDR3 is TGTGCCAGCAGTCCGAACGGGGGAGCCTACAATGAGCAGTTCTTC.

CDR3 nucleotides: TGTGCCAGCAGCTTAGGCCAGGGGCCCTACGAGCAGTACTTC. Translated: CASSLGQGPYEQYF. The chain employs TRBV11-2 and TRBJ2-7; the D gene is possibly TRBD1 (6 bases). This CDR3 spans 14 amino acids. V lost 1 base to trimming and J lost 2 bases, with 9 bases between them. Germline values: CDR1 SGHAT, CDR2 FQNNGV.

V gene TRBV5-5 combines with J gene TRBJ2-3; 10 nucleotides align to TRBD2. Trimming removed 2 bases from V and 10 bases from J; junction bases left unmatched: 10. Germline V CDR1 and CDR2: SGHKS, YYEKEE (reference sequence). The CDR3 has 15 residues. CDR3 DNA: TGTGCCAGCAGCTTCCGAGCGGGGGGGCCAGGGGCGCAGTATTTT. This codes for CASSFRAGGPGAQYF.

The rearrangement links TRBV27 to TRBJ1-2; weak D call: TRBD1 (6 bases). CDR3 length: 14 residues. V lost 9 bases, J lost 8 bases, and 22 bases lay in between. Per germline, CDR1 MNHEY and CDR2 SMNVEV (reference sequence). The CDR3: CARENRVLSAGYTF. The CDR3 coding sequence is TGTGCCAGGGAGAACAGGGTACTTTCGGCCGGCTACACCTTC.

This chain uses TRBV5-1 with TRBJ2-6, with D tentatively TRBD1 or TRBD2 (5 bases each). Germline V gene lookup returns CDR1 SGHRS and CDR2 YFSETQ. V shed 1 base and J shed 4 bases, with 12 bases lying between them. CDR3 length: 16 residues. The CDR3 DNA follows: TGCGCCAGCAGCTTGTGGGCAGGGACCGGGGCCAACGTCCTGACTTTC. This sequence encodes CASSLWAGTGANVLTF.

The J gene is TRBJ2-2, the V gene TRBV10-3; a possible D gene is TRBD2 (7 bases). V lost 4 bases and J lost 7, with 13 bases in between. The germline gives CDR1 ENHRY, CDR2 SYGVKD. The CDR3 spans 14 residues. CDR3 sequence: CAISAGGQDGELFF. As DNA, the CDR3 is TGTGCCATCAGTGCCGGGGGGCAGGACGGGGAGCTGTTTTTT.

This chain links TRBV9 with TRBJ1-3; D unclear. The CDR3 has 17 amino acids. The germline CDR1 and CDR2 sequences are SGDLS and YYNGEE. V was shortened by 1 base and J by 3 bases, with 17 bases between the two germline ends. The DNA for the CDR3 is TGTGCCAGCAGCGTACTCCGGGAAGGGTACTTTGGAAACACCATATATTTT. Protein sequence: CASSVLREGYFGNTIYF.

The chain carries TRBV19 and TRBJ1-2; possible D gene TRBD1, 6 bases. Trimming shortened V by 9 bases and J by 7 bases, and 18 bases separated the two germline ends. This CDR3 contains 13 residues. Germline V gene sequence: CDR1 LNHDA, CDR2 SQIVND (reference sequence). CDR3 in amino acids: CASRPAGGGGYTF. The CDR3 region has the DNA TGTGCCAGCCGACCGGCGGGGGGCGGTGGCTACACCTTC. The whole variable domain, filled in from reference TRBV19 and TRBJ1-2, reads DGGITQSPKYLFRKEGQNVTLSCEQNLNHDAMYWYRQDPGQGLRLIYYSQIVNDFQKGDIAEGYSVSREKKESFPLTVTSAQKNPTAFYLCASRPAGGGGYTFGSGTRLTVV.